This TCR beta chain was identified during a study of spatial heterogeneity in lung cancer. General study points: How many expanded intratumoral alpha and beta TCRs were present tracked the tumor mutation count, which was a count of nonsynonymous mutations.

TCRdb re-called the 5' RACE reads with MiXCR, one entry per CDR3 protein. Of some 8,200 distinct CDR3 sequences listed, roughly 6.4% are singletons. Trimming took 0 bases from V and 9 from J, leaving 13 bases between them. The CDR3 length is 15 residues. CDR1 is SGHRS and CDR2 is YFSETQ in the germline V gene. This clonotype was counted at least ten times. The antigen is not known. The time point here: sample taken at primary tumor resection. The rearrangement uses TRBV5-1 and TRBJ1-6; D ambiguous. This specimen consisted of lung tumor tissue, obtained at surgery. The TCR was taken from a male donor with early-stage non-small cell lung cancer. The CDR3 protein is CASSLAVGLASPLHF. CDR3 in DNA: TGCGCCAGCAGCTTGGCAGTCGGGTTGGCTTCACCCCTCCACTTT.